The source of this T cell receptor (beta chain) is a study of regulatory T cells in long-lasting Graves disease. Assembly of TCR beta libraries relied on iRepertoire HTBI primers together with Arm-PCR of CDR3 regions. As processed by the authors: The samples included approximately 60 TRBV and about 13 TRBJ segments. TCRdb redid the calling of the multiplex PCR reads with MiXCR, one entry per CDR3 protein. These V and J calls derive from TCRdb rather than the authors' analysis. The table lists about 340,000 distinct CDR3 sequences, roughly a fifth of them singletons, with less than 30% in the top ten. The V gene lost 1 base and the J gene lost 4 bases, with 12 bases spanning the gap. This CDR3 region has 15 residues. Looked up from germline, CDR1 is SGHAT and CDR2 is FQNNGV. The time point here: persistent/refractory GD, antithyroid drugs over 5 years with positive TRAb. PBMCs were the source of the RNA used for TCR sequencing. As a group, patients came from one endocrinology department in Xi'an, China.

The table lists this clonotype with a few counts. Its matching antigen is unknown. Points from the study as a whole: Persistent cases of Graves' showed reduced TCR diversity relative to newly diagnosed patients. Because few samples were included, accuracy may have been lower.

The receptor's source is a female donor with Graves disease. The chain uses TRBV11-2 and TRBJ2-3; D is unresolved. The specimen was peripheral blood mononuclear cells (PBMCs), collected when the disease was refractory, from a patient treated with antithyroid drugs. This chain's CDR3 is CASSLGVNLPDTQYF. The CDR3 DNA follows: TGTGCCAGCAGCTTAGGCGTCAATTTACCAGATACGCAGTATTTT.